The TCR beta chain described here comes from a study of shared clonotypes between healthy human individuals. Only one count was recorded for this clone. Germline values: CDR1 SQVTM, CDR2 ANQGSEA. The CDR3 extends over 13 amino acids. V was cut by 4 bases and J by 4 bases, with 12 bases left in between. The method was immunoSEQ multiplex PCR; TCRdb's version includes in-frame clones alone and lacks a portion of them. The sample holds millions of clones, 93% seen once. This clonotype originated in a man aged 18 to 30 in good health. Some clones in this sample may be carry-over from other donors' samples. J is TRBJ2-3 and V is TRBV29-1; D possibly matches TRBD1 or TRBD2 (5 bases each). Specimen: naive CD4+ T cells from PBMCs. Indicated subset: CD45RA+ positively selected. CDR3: CSVVVQGADTQYF. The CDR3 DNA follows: TGCAGCGTTGTTGTCCAGGGAGCAGATACGCAGTATTTT.